The subject of this entry is one TCR beta chain. The data are from a study of CD8+ T cells in alopecia areata. Turning to the study itself: Patients received oral tofacitinib, 5 to 10 mg twice daily, for moderate-to-severe alopecia areata. Tofacitinib ran 6 to 18 months, followed by 6 months off drug.

It was cDNA, reverse transcribed from extracted RNA, that served as the sequencing template. Only in-frame clones appear in the TCRdb table, and some are missing; sequencing was by immunoSEQ multiplex PCR. The sample yields about 220,000 clones, about 50% seen once. Stated treatment: oral pan-JAK inhibitor, 5-10 mg twice daily. The researchers isolated CD4+ and CD8+ T cells from PBMCs by sorting. The clonotype comes from a human donor with alopecia areata. Here the sequenced sample was CD4+ T cells sorted from blood, taken at week 4, from a patient treated with tofacitinib.

CDR3 DNA sequence: TGCAGCGTGGAATACAGTCTCACAGATACGCAGTATTTT. It translates to CSVEYSLTDTQYF. The V and J genes are TRBV29-1 and TRBJ2-3; no reliable D call. The CDR3 totals 13 residues. The germline CDR1 and CDR2 sequences are SQVTM and ANQGSEA. Trimming removed 6 bases from V and 2 bases from J, with 12 bases in between.